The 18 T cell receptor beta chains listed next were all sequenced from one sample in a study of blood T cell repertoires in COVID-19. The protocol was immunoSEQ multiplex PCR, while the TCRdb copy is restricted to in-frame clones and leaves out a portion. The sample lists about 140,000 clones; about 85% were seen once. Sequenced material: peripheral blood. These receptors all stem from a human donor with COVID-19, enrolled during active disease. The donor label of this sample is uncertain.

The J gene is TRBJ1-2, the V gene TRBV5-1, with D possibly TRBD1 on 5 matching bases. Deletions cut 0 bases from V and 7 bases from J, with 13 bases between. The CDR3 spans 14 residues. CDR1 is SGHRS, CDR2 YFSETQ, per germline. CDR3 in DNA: TGCGCCAGCAGCTTGGTCCCGGGGGAAGTTGGCTACACCTTC. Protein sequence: CASSLVPGEVGYTF.

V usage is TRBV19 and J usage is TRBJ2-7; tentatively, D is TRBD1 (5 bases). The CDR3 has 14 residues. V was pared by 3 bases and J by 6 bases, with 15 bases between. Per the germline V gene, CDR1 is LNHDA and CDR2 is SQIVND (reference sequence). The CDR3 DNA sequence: TGTGCCAGTAGTATGGTTGGCAGGGTAGGCGAGCAGTACTTC. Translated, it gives CASSMVGRVGEQYF.

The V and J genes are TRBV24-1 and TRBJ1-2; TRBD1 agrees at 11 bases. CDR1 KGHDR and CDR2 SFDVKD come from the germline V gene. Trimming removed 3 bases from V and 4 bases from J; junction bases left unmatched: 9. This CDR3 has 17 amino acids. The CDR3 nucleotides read TGTGCCACCAGTGATGGACAGGGGGCAATGGGGATCTATGGCTACACCTTC. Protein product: CATSDGQGAMGIYGYTF.

The CDR3 DNA sequence: TGTGCCAGCAGTTACTCGAATGAGGTCGAGCAGTACTTC. Its translation is CASSYSNEVEQYF. The chain employs TRBV6-5 and TRBJ2-7; no clear D gene. V lost 0 bases and J lost 6, with 9 bases in between. Germline CDR1 reads MNHEY; CDR2 reads SVGAGI. The CDR3 totals 13 residues.

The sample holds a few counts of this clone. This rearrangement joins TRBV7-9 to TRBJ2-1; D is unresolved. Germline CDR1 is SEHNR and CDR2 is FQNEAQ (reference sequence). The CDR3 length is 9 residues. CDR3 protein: CAAGNEQFF. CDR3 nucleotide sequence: TGTGCGGCCGGGAATGAGCAGTTCTTC.

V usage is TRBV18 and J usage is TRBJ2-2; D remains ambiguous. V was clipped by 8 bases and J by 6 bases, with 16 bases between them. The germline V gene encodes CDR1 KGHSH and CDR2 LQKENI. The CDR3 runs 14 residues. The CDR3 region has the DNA TGTGCCAGCGGTTCCGATATGCGCGCCGGGGAGCTGTTTTTT. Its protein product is CASGSDMRAGELFF.

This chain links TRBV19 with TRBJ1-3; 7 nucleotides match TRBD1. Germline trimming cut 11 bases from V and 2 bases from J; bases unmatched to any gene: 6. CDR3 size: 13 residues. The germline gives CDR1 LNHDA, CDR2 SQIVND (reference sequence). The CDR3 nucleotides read TGTGCCGGGTCAGACAGGGCTGGAAACACCATATATTTT. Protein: CAGSDRAGNTIYF.

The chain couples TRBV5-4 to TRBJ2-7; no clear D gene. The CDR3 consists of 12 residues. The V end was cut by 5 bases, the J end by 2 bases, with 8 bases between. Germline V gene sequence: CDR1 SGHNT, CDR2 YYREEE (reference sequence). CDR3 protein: CASSYLTYEQYF. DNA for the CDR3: TGTGCCAGCAGTTACTTGACCTACGAGCAGTACTTC.

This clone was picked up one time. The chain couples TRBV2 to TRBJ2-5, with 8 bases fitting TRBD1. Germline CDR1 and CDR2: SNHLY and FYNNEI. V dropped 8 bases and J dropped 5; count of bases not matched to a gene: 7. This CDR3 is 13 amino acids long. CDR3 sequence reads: CASGRGRSETQYF. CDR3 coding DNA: TGTGCCAGCGGCAGGGGGCGCAGTGAGACCCAGTACTTC.

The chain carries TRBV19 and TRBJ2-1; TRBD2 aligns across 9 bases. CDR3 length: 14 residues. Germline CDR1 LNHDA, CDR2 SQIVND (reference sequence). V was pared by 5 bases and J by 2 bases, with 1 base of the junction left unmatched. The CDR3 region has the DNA TGTGCCAGTAGTCGCGGGAGGGCCTACAATGAGCAGTTCTTC. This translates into CASSRGRAYNEQFF. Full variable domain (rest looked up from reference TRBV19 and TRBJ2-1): DGGITQSPKYLFRKEGQNVTLSCEQNLNHDAMYWYRQDPGQGLRLIYYSQIVNDFQKGDIAEGYSVSREKKESFPLTVTSAQKNPTAFYLCASSRGRAYNEQFFGPGTRLTVL.

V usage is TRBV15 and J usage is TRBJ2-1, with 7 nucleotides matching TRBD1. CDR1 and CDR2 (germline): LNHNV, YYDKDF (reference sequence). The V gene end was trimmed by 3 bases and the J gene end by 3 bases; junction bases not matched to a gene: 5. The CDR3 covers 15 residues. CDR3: CATSRTGTVYNEQFF. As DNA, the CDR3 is TGTGCCACCAGCAGGACCGGGACAGTCTACAATGAGCAGTTCTTC.

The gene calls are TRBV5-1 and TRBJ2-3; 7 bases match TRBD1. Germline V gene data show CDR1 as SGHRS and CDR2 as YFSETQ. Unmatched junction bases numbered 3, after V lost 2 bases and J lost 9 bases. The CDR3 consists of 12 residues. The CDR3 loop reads CASSLTGETQYF. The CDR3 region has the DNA TGCGCCAGCAGCTTAACAGGGGAGACGCAGTATTTT.

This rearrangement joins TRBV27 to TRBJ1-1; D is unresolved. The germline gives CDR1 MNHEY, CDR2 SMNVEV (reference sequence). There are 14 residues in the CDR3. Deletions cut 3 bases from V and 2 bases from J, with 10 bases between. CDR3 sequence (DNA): TGTGCCAGCAGTTTTGGCAGTTCAAACACTGAAGCTTTCTTT. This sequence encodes CASSFGSSNTEAFF.

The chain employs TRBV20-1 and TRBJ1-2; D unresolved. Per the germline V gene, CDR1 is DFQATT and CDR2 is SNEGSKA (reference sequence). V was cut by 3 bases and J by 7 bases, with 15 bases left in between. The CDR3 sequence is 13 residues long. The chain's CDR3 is CSASRRSLVGYTF. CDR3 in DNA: TGCAGTGCTAGTCGGCGGTCTCTAGTTGGCTACACCTTC.

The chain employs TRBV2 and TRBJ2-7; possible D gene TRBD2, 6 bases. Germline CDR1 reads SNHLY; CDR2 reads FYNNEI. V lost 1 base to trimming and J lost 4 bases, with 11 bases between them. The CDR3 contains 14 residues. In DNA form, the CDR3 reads TGTGCCAGCAGTGAAGGGCCTGGGACTTACGAGCAGTACTTC. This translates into CASSEGPGTYEQYF.

The CDR3, as DNA: TGTGCCAGCAGTGTCCAGGGGGCCAACTATGGCTACACCTTC. Translation gives CASSVQGANYGYTF. The chain couples TRBV6-2 or TRBV6-3 to TRBJ1-2, with TRBD1 matching 8 bases. Germline CDR1 MNHEY, CDR2 SVGEGT. Trimming at V came to 5 bases and at J to 2 bases, leaving 4 bases not matched to a gene. The CDR3 totals 14 residues.

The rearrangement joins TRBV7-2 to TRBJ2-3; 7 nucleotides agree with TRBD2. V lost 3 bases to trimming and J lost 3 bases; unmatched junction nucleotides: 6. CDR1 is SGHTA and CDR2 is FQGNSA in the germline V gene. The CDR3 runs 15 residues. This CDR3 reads CASSFRGGGTDTQYF. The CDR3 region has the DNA TGTGCCAGCAGCTTCCGCGGGGGTGGAACAGATACGCAGTATTTT.

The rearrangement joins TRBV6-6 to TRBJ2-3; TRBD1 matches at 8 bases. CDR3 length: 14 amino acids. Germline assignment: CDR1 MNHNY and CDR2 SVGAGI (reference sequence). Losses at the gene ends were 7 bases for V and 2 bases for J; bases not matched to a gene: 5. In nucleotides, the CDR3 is TGTGCCAGCATTGCGGACAGGGCCACAGATACGCAGTATTTT. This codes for CASIADRATDTQYF.